This TCR beta chain was identified during a study of PD-1 blockade in classical Hodgkin lymphoma. In this sample, this clone turned up a few times. Its target is unknown. The table came from immunoSEQ multiplex PCR; TCRdb's copy has only in-frame clones and leaves some out. The table shows 25,000 to 30,000 clones, with around 69% occurring only once. Broader study findings: Complete responders showed a baseline diversity that resembled the diversity of newly diagnosed patients. The drivers behind the repertoire differences, possibly disease activity or prior therapy, remain undefined. Healthy donors reportedly exceeded newly diagnosed patients in baseline TCR diversity. By C4D1, diversity of CD4+ TCRs had risen significantly, whereas that of CD8+ TCRs had not.

In every patient, relapse followed autologous stem cell transplantation, while exposure to brentuximab vedotin differed. The TCR originated in a human donor with classical Hodgkin lymphoma. The sample consisted of peripheral blood mononuclear cells (PBMCs), taken before the second cycle of nivolumab.

The CDR3 sequence is CASSEDPQGSDTQYF. The CDR3 nucleotides are TGTGCCAGCAGTGAAGATCCGCAGGGGTCGGATACGCAGTATTTT. The genes are TRBV2 and TRBJ2-3; the D gene is possibly TRBD1 (6 bases). V was cut by 1 base and J by 6 bases, with 14 bases left in between. The germline gives CDR1 SNHLY, CDR2 FYNNEI. CDR3 length: 15 residues.